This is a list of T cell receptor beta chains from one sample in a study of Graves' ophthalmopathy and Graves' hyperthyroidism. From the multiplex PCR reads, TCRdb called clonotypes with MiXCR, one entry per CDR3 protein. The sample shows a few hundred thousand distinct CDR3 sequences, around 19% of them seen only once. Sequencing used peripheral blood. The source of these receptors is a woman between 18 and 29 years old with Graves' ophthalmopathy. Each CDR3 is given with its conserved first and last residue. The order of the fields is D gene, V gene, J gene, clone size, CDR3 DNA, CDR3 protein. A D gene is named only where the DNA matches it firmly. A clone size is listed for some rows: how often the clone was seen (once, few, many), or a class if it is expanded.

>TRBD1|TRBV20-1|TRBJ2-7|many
TGCAGCAGCTTGGGACAGTCCTTCTACGAGCAGTACTTC
CSSLGQSFYEQYF
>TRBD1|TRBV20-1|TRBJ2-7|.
TGCAGTGCTAGAGATTTTTCTGCTCGGACAGGGGTTGGTAGGAGCGAGCAGTACTTC
CSARDFSARTGVGRSEQYF
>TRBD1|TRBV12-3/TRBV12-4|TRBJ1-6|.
TGTGCCAGCAGTTTAGAAGGACAGGGGAATTCACCCCTCCACTTT
CASSLEGQGNSPLHF
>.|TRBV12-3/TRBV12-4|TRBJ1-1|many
TGTGCCAGCAGTTCCCGGCGCAGAGTTATGAACACTGAAGCTTTCTTT
CASSSRRRVMNTEAFF
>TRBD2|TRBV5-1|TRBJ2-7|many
TGCGCCAGCAGCTTAACTAGCGGAATCTACGAGCAGTACTTC
CASSLTSGIYEQYF
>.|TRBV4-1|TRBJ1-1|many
TGCGCCAGCAGCCAAGAACGCAGGGCTACTGAAGCTTTCTTT
CASSQERRATEAFF
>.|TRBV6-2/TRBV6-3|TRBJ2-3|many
TGTGCCAGCAGTTACGGGACGGACACAGATACGCAGTATTTT
CASSYGTDTDTQYF
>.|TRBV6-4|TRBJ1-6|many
TGTGCCAGCACGGGATTCTATAATTCACCCCTCCACTTT
CASTGFYNSPLHF
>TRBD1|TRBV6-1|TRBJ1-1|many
TGTGCCAGCAGTGAGAGGGCAGGGGGGAGAGCTTTCTTT
CASSERAGGRAFF
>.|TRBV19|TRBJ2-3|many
TGTGCCAGTAATCACGTAGGCACAGATACGCAGTATTTT
CASNHVGTDTQYF
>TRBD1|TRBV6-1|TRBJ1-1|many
TGTGCCAGCAGAAGGGACAGGGTAATCGATGAAGAAGCTTTCTTT
CASRRDRVIDEEAFF
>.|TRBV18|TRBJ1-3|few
TGTGCCAGCTCACCACTCCCTTTTAAAAGCTCTGGAAACACCATATATTTT
CASSPLPFKSSGNTIYF
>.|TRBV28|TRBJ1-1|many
TGTGCCAGCAGCCTATTAGGCCGAACTGAAGCTTTCTTT
CASSLLGRTEAFF
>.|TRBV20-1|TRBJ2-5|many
TGCAGTGCGCCGCCAGCGTCCCAAGAGACCCAGTACTTC
CSAPPASQETQYF
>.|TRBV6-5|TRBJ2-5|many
TGTGCCAGCAGTTACTCACGTATCCCAGAGACCCAGTACTTC
CASSYSRIPETQYF
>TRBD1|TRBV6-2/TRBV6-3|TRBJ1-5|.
TGTGCCAGCAGCCGCCGGGACAGGAGACCTCACAATCAGCCCCAGCATTTT
CASSRRDRRPHNQPQHF
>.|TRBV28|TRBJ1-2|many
TGTGCCAGCAGCATTACACAGGGTTGGGTTCACTATGGCTACACCTTC
CASSITQGWVHYGYTF
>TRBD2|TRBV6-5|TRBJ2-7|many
TGTGCCAGCAGTTCCGTTGGGACTAGCTCTTTCTACGAGCAGTACTTC
CASSSVGTSSFYEQYF
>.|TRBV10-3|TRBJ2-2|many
TGTGCCATCAGTGGAGGGACTGGGCCCGGGGAGCTGTTTTTT
CAISGGTGPGELFF
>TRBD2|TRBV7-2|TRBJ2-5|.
TGTGCCAGCAGCTCAATAGCGGGGGTCTTGACCCAGTACTTC
CASSSIAGVLTQYF
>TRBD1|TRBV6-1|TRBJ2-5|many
TGTGCCAGCAGTAGACAGGGAGTAGAGACCCAGTACTTC
CASSRQGVETQYF
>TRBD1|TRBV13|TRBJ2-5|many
TGTGCCAGCAGCCCAGGACAGGGGGCGGAGACCCAGTACTTC
CASSPGQGAETQYF
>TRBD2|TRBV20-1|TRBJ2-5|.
TGCAGTGCTAGACTACTAGCGGGGGAGGAGACCCAGTACTTC
CSARLLAGEETQYF
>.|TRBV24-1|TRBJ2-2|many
TGTGCCACCAGTGATTTGGGGGTCGGGAACACCGGGGAGCTGTTTTTT
CATSDLGVGNTGELFF
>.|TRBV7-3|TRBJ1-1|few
TGTCCGCCATCACAGACAGGAGCCATGAACACTGAAGCTTTCTTT
CPPSQTGAMNTEAFF
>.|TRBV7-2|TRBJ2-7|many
TGTGCCAGCAGCTCCGACACATTTTCCTACGAGCAGTACTTC
CASSSDTFSYEQYF
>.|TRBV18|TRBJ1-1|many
TGTGCCAGCTCACCGGACCCGGGTGGCGGGTTGACTGAAGCTTTCTTT
CASSPDPGGGLTEAFF
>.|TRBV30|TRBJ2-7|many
TGTGCCTGGAGTGTACCCACAGTGCTGGGGGTCGAGCAGTACTTC
CAWSVPTVLGVEQYF